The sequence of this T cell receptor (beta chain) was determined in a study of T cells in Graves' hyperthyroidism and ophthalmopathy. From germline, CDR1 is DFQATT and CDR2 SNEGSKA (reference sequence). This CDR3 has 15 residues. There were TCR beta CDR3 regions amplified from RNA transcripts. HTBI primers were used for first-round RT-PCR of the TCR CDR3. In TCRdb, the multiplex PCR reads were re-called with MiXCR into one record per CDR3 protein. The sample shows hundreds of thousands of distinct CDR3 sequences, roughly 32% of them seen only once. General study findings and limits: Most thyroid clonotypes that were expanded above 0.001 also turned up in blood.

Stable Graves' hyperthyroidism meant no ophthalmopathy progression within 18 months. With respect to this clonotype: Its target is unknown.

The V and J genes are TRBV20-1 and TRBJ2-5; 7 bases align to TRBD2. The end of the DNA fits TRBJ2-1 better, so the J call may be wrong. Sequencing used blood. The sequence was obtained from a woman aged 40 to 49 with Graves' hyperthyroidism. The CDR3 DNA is TGCAGTGCTAGGAGACTAGCCTATTCCTACAATGAGCAGTTCTTC. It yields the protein CSARRLAYSYNEQFF.